Below, 16 T cell receptor beta chains from the same sample are listed, as sequenced in a study of blood T cell repertoires in COVID-19. Measured with immunoSEQ multiplex PCR; TCRdb has only the in-frame clones, and not every one. The sample has roughly 100,000 clones; 60% to 80% are singletons. The sequenced sample was peripheral blood. All receptors come from a man aged 60 to 69 with active or convalescent COVID-19.

V and J are TRBV14 and TRBJ2-1, with TRBD1 as a possible D gene (6 bases). The germline V gene has CDR1 SGHDN and CDR2 FVKESK. Trimming stripped 4 bases from V and 8 bases from J, with 24 bases between. The CDR3 length is 17 residues. CDR3 loop: CASSPYLGQGRLYEQFF. The CDR3 DNA sequence: TGTGCCAGCAGCCCCTACCTTGGGCAGGGGCGGTTGTATGAGCAGTTCTTC. The variable domain in full, with the rest retrieved from reference TRBV14 and TRBJ2-1, is EAGVTQFPSHSVIEKGQTVTLRCDPISGHDNLYWYRRVMGKEIKFLLHFVKESKQDESGMPNNRFLAERTGGTYSTLKVQPAELEDSGVYFCASSPYLGQGRLYEQFFGPGTRLTVL.

This sequence joins TRBV3-1 (or the pseudogene TRBV3-2) and TRBJ1-3, with 9 bases identical to TRBD1. J was trimmed by 4 bases and V by 2 bases; bases with no gene match: 3. This CDR3 comprises 15 residues. Germline V lookup: CDR1 LGHDT, CDR2 YNNKEL (reference sequence). This CDR3 reads CASSQPGTGGNTIYF. In DNA form, the CDR3 reads TGTGCCAGCAGCCAACCCGGGACAGGGGGAAACACCATATATTTT.

V and J are TRBV4-3 and TRBJ2-1; the D is unclear. Deletions cut 0 bases from V and 9 bases from J, with 9 bases between. Germline V lookup: CDR1 LGHNA, CDR2 YSLEER. This CDR3 spans 13 amino acids. The CDR3, as DNA: TGCGCCAGCAGCCAAGATAGAAGTTTTGAGCAGTTCTTC. Its protein is CASSQDRSFEQFF.

The chain is built from TRBV12-3 or TRBV12-4 and TRBJ2-1, with TRBD1 identical over 10 bases. V lost 5 bases and J lost 12; bases outside the gene matches: 7. This CDR3 is 13 amino acids long. DNA for the CDR3: TGTGCCAGCAGTGGACAGGGGGGCCTTGGGCAGTTCTTC. Protein product: CASSGQGGLGQFF.

This clone was observed a few times. The V gene is TRBV28, the J gene TRBJ1-5; TRBD1 matches at 12 bases. Germline loops: CDR1 MDHEN, CDR2 SYDVKM. The CDR3 covers 17 residues. The ends lost 5 bases at V and 2 bases at J; junction bases unmatched: 7. CDR3 sequence: CASSRDRGRLGNQPQHF. CDR3 bases: TGTGCCAGCAGTCGGGACAGGGGGCGTTTAGGCAATCAGCCCCAGCATTTT.

This chain links TRBV19 with TRBJ1-1; 7 bases align to TRBD1. The V gene's germline CDR1 is LNHDA and CDR2 SQIVND (reference sequence). This CDR3 contains 15 residues. Trimming removed 8 bases from V and 5 bases from J; junction bases left unmatched: 14. The CDR3 DNA reads TGTGCCAGTCTACCCTCAGGCAGGGGGAGAACTGAAGCTTTCTTT. This encodes CASLPSGRGRTEAFF.

This clone was detected a few times. The chain combines TRBV6-1 with TRBJ2-1; D not certain. The V gene's germline CDR1 is MNHNS and CDR2 SASEGT. The CDR3 sequence is 13 residues long. The V gene lost 3 bases and the J gene lost 10 bases, with 13 bases spanning the gap. CDR3 region: CASSDRVPVEQFF. The DNA of the CDR3 is TGTGCCAGCAGTGACCGGGTCCCGGTGGAGCAGTTCTTC.

The chain uses TRBV6-4 and TRBJ2-3; possible D gene TRBD2, 6 bases. The germline V and J ends were trimmed by 5 bases and 6 bases, with 12 bases remaining between them. Per germline, CDR1 MRHNA and CDR2 SNTAGT. The CDR3 covers 13 residues. CDR3 in amino acids: CASSREWGDTQYF. CDR3 DNA: TGTGCCAGCAGTCGGGAGTGGGGGGATACGCAGTATTTT.

This chain links TRBV19 with TRBJ2-1; TRBD2 agrees at 14 bases. V trimming: 7 bases; J trimming: 9 bases; junction bases outside the gene matches: 8. This CDR3 is built from 15 residues. Germline lookup yields CDR1 LNHDA and CDR2 SQIVND (reference sequence). CDR3 region: CASTAGTSGRVEQFF. The CDR3 nucleotides are TGTGCCAGTACCGCCGGGACTAGCGGGAGAGTTGAGCAGTTCTTC.

The rearrangement joins TRBV7-9 to TRBJ2-1; 8 bases line up with TRBD2. The CDR3 loop spans 15 amino acids. After removal of 4 bases from V and 2 bases from J, the junction contained 4 bases not matched to a gene. The V gene's germline CDR1 is SEHNR and CDR2 FQNEAQ (reference sequence). CDR3 nucleotide sequence: TGTGCCAGCAGCTACCAGCGGGGGACCTACAATGAGCAGTTCTTC. It translates to CASSYQRGTYNEQFF.

This chain uses TRBV6-5 with TRBJ2-3; D is undetermined. CDR3 length: 15 amino acids. V shed 0 bases and J shed 1 base, with 8 bases lying between them. Germline V lookup: CDR1 MNHEY, CDR2 SVGAGI. The CDR3 nucleotides are TGTGCCAGCAGTTACTCGGATCGGGGCACAGATACGCAGTATTTT. Translation: CASSYSDRGTDTQYF.

This clone appeared a single time. Here the CDR3 DNA reads TGTGCCAGCAGCAAGGGTAAGGGACACCAACAAGAGACCCAGTACTTC. Translated: CASSKGKGHQQETQYF. The chain links TRBV21-1 to TRBJ2-5; the table's D call TRBD1 went unverified against the DNA. TRBV21-1 constitutes a pseudogene. The CDR3 loop spans 16 amino acids.

The chain has TRBV2 and TRBJ2-2, with 7 bases aligning to TRBD1. The V segment lost 7 bases and the J segment 1 base; nucleotides outside the gene matches: 6. This CDR3 spans 15 amino acids. Germline V gives CDR1 SNHLY, CDR2 FYNNEI. CDR3 coding DNA: TGTGCCAGCACCGGACAGGTTGTGAACACCGGGGAGCTGTTTTTT. This sequence encodes CASTGQVVNTGELFF. Full variable domain (outside the CDR3, taken from reference TRBV2 and TRBJ2-2): EPEVTQTPSHQVTQMGQEVILRCVPISNHLYFYWYRQILGQKVEFLVSFYNNEISEKSEIFDDQFSVERPDGSNFTLKIRSTKLEDSAMYFCASTGQVVNTGELFFGEGSRLTVL.

This clone was recorded a few times. The chain has TRBV6-5 and TRBJ1-1, with D unclear. Germline V lookup: CDR1 MNHEY, CDR2 SVGAGI. Trimming stripped 2 bases from V and 0 bases from J, with 4 bases between. The CDR3 has 13 amino acids. CDR3 loop: CASSYGMNTEAFF. The DNA for the CDR3 is TGTGCCAGCAGTTACGGCATGAACACTGAAGCTTTCTTT.

The chain couples TRBV5-8 to TRBJ2-2, with 9 positions matching TRBD2. V lost 2 bases and J lost 6; bases outside the gene matches: 5. The germline V gene encodes CDR1 SGHTS and CDR2 YDEGEE. CDR3 length: 15 amino acids. CDR3 DNA: TGTGCCAGCAGCTTATACGCGGGAGGGCCCGGGGAGCTGTTTTTT. It specifies CASSLYAGGPGELFF.

The chain joins TRBV15 to TRBJ1-5; no definite D call. Germline CDR1 LNHNV, CDR2 YYDKDF (reference sequence). V lost 0 bases and J lost 7, with 4 bases in between. The CDR3 covers 12 residues. The CDR3 reads CATSRDQQPQHF. CDR3 in DNA: TGTGCCACCAGCAGAGATCAACAGCCCCAGCATTTT.